This TCR beta chain was sequenced during a study of OX40 agonist ivuxolimab in advanced cancers. Study-wide background: The patients received ivuxolimab by intravenous route every 2 weeks at 0.01 to 10 mg/kg. Study-wide findings and caveats: Antigen specificity of clonally expanded peripheral T cells was not established.

Turning to this clone: Its antigen is unidentified.

Assay: immunoSEQ multiplex PCR; the TCRdb copy retains only in-frame clones and omits some. The table includes 83,000 or so clones, under 90% detected once. The CDR3 has 17 amino acids. This clonotype originated in an adult with an advanced solid tumor such as melanoma, head and neck, liver or kidney cancer. V is TRBV7-5 and J is TRBJ2-2; the table assigns TRBD2, which was not confirmed against the DNA. TRBV7-5 is labeled a pseudogene. The sequencing used CD4+ or CD8+ T cells sorted from blood, collected in a trial of the OX40 agonist ivuxolimab. Here the CDR3 reads CARSPTGAGKGTGELFF. The CDR3 region has the DNA TGTGCCAGAAGCCCGACAGGAGCGGGGAAGGGAACCGGGGAGCTGTTTTTT.